The 12 T cell receptor beta chains below were found in one sample sequenced in a study of shared clonotypes between healthy human individuals. TCRdb keeps only in-frame clones here, not all; method: immunoSEQ multiplex PCR. The sample yields fewer than 600,000 clones, roughly 80% seen once. Sequenced material: PBMCs. These receptors were collected from a woman in her 40s in good health. Some clones in this sample may be carry-over from other donors' samples.

On this clone itself: Given a far larger clone just one base away, this is likely a sequencing read error. Other DNA sequences from this sample encode an identical CDR3 as well. V and J are TRBV30 and TRBJ2-1, with no clear D. CDR1 is GTSNPN, CDR2 SVGIG, per germline (reference sequence). V lost 2 bases and J lost 6, with 8 bases in between. The CDR3 is 12 amino acids. The CDR3 region has the DNA TGTGCCTGGAGTCGACTGGGCAATGAGCAGTTCTTC. Its protein is CAWSRLGNEQFF.

V and J are TRBV9 and TRBJ1-1; D is uncertain. The CDR3 consists of 14 residues. Germline values: CDR1 SGDLS, CDR2 YYNGEE. V lost 0 bases to trimming and J lost 0 bases, with 6 bases between them. The CDR3 DNA reads as TGTGCCAGCAGCGTAGTGGGAGTGAACACTGAAGCTTTCTTT. Translation: CASSVVGVNTEAFF.

The gene calls are TRBV28 and TRBJ1-5; D remains ambiguous. The CDR3 has 15 amino acids. Deletions cut 7 bases from V and 3 bases from J, with 16 bases between. CDR1 and CDR2 from the germline V gene are MDHEN and SYDVKM. The CDR3 here is CASTAGRRDNQPQHF. CDR3 bases: TGTGCCAGCACGGCGGGCAGGAGGGACAATCAGCCCCAGCATTTT. Supplemented by reference TRBV28 and TRBJ1-5, the full variable domain reads DVKVTQSSRYLVKRTGEKVFLECVQDMDHENMFWYRQDPGLGLRLIYFSYDVKMKEKGDIPEGYSVSREKKERFSLILESASTNQTSMYLCASTAGRRDNQPQHFGDGTRLSIL.

Of note for this clone: A far bigger clonotype differs at one base, so this is likely a read error. This sequence joins TRBV25-1 and TRBJ1-4; 8 bases match TRBD1. Germline CDR1 reads MGHDK; CDR2 reads SYGVNS. The CDR3 spans 15 residues. The CDR3 bases are TGTGCCAGCAGTGAATATACAGGGGGAAATGAAAAACTGCTTTTT. Amino acid sequence: CASSEYTGGNEKLLF. The full variable domain, completed using reference TRBV25-1 and TRBJ1-4, is EADIYQTPRYLVIGTGKKITLECSQTMGHDKMYWYQQDPGMELHLIHYSYGVNSTEKGDLSSESTVSRIRTEHFPLTLESARPSHTSQYLCASSEYTGGNEKLLFGSGTQLSVL.

This chain uses TRBV5-1 with TRBJ2-1; 9 bases match TRBD1. CDR3 size: 15 residues. V trimming: 4 bases; J trimming: 6 bases; junction bases outside the gene matches: 8. Germline V gene sequence: CDR1 SGHRS, CDR2 YFSETQ. In DNA form, the CDR3 reads TGCGCCAGCAGCCAACAGGGGGCATTTAGCAATGAGCAGTTCTTC. It encodes CASSQQGAFSNEQFF.

A few counts support this clone. The chain employs TRBV5-6 and TRBJ2-7, with D possibly matching TRBD2 (6 bases). The CDR3 runs 14 residues. Trimming removed 1 base at V and 4 bases at J, with 12 bases between. Germline V gene lookup returns CDR1 SGHDT and CDR2 YYEEEE. The CDR3 protein is CASSLSGGRYEQYF. The CDR3 nucleotides are TGTGCCAGCAGCTTGAGTGGTGGGAGGTACGAGCAGTACTTC. Full variable domain (outside the CDR3, taken from reference TRBV5-6 and TRBJ2-7): DAGVTQSPTHLIKTRGQQVTLRCSPKSGHDTVSWYQQALGQGPQFIFQYYEEEERQRGNFPDRFSGHQFPNYSSELNVNALLLGDSALYLCASSLSGGRYEQYFGPGTRLTVT.

The gene calls are TRBV6-1 and TRBJ1-4; D remains unclear. Trimming shortened V by 6 bases and J by 0 bases, and 11 bases separated the two germline ends. Germline V gives CDR1 MNHNS, CDR2 SASEGT. The CDR3 consists of 15 residues. CDR3 sequence (DNA): TGTGCCAGCAGCCACCATCTTGCAACTAATGAAAAACTGTTTTTT. Its translation: CASSHHLATNEKLFF.

This clone was counted many times. This chain uses TRBV29-1 with TRBJ2-1; the match to TRBD1 covers 9 bases. The CDR3 sequence is 15 residues long. Germline assignment: CDR1 SQVTM and CDR2 ANQGSEA. CDR3 region: CSAGGRTGAYNEQFF. CDR3 DNA: TGCAGTGCCGGGGGAAGGACAGGGGCCTACAATGAGCAGTTCTTC.

The rearrangement joins TRBV7-3 to TRBJ1-2; D gene uncertain. Germline assignment: CDR1 SGHTA and CDR2 FQGTGA. This CDR3 has 13 amino acids. Trimming took 5 bases from V and 3 from J, leaving 10 bases between them. The CDR3 region has the DNA TGTGCCAGCAGCCCGGACGGAGACTATGGCTACACCTTC. It yields the protein CASSPDGDYGYTF. The full variable domain, rest sourced from reference TRBV7-3 and TRBJ1-2, is GAGVSQTPSNKVTEKGKYVELRCDPISGHTALYWYRQSLGQGPEFLIYFQGTGAADDSGLPNDRFFAVRPEGSVSTLKIQRTERGDSAVYLCASSPDGDYGYTFGSGTRLTVV.

The chain employs TRBV18 and TRBJ2-5, with TRBD1 matching 9 bases. The CDR3 contains 13 residues. Germline lookup yields CDR1 KGHSH and CDR2 LQKENI. Trimming took 4 bases from V and 5 from J; bases not matched to a gene: 2. CDR3 DNA sequence: TGTGCCAGCTCACAGACAGGGGGTGAGACCCAGTACTTC. Protein product: CASSQTGGETQYF.

The chain joins TRBV30 to TRBJ1-5, with a tentative D call TRBD1 (6 bases). The CDR3 runs to 15 residues. V was pared by 0 bases and J by 11 bases, with 20 bases between. Germline lookup yields CDR1 GTSNPN and CDR2 SVGIG (reference sequence). CDR3 DNA: TGTGCCTGGAGTGTACGCAGGGGCCCGTCGTCGGCCCAGCATTTT. It yields the protein CAWSVRRGPSSAQHF.

This rearrangement joins TRBV18 to TRBJ1-2; TRBD1 aligns across 8 bases. Germline values: CDR1 KGHSH, CDR2 LQKENI. The CDR3 totals 17 residues. V was pared by 0 bases and J by 4 bases, with 10 bases of the junction left unmatched. CDR3 in DNA: TGTGCCAGCTCACCACCGGGAGGGACAGGCGAGGTCTATGGCTACACCTTC. Its translation: CASSPPGGTGEVYGYTF. Full variable domain (missing parts from reference TRBV18 and TRBJ1-2): NAGVMQNPRHLVRRRGQEARLRCSPMKGHSHVYWYRQLPEEGLKFMVYLQKENIIDESGMPKERFSAEFPKEGPSILRIQQVVRGDSAAYFCASSPPGGTGEVYGYTFGSGTRLTVV.